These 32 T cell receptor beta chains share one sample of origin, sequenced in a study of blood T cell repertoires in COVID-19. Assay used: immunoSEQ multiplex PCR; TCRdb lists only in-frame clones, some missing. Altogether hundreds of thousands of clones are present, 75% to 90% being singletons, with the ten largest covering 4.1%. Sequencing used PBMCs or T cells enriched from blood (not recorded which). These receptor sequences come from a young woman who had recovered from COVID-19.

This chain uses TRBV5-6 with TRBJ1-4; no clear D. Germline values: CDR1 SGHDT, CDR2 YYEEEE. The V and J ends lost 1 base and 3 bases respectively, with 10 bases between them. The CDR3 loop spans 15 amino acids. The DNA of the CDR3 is TGTGCCAGCAGCTTGTTTCACACCTCTAATGAAAAACTGTTTTTT. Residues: CASSLFHTSNEKLFF.

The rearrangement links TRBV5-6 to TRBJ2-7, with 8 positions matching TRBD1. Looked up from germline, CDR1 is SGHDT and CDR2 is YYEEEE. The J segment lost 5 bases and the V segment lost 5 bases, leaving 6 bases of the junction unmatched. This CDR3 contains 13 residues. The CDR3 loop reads CASRTGQGHEQYF. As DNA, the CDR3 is TGTGCCAGCAGGACTGGACAGGGACACGAGCAGTACTTC.

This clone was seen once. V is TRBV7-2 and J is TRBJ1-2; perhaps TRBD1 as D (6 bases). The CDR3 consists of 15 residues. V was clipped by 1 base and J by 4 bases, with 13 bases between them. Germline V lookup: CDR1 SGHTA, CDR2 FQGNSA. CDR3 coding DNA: TGTGCCAGCAGCTTAGATGGGGGACAACCCTATGGCTACACCTTC. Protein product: CASSLDGGQPYGYTF. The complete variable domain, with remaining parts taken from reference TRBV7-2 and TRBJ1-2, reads GAGVSQSPSNKVTEKGKDVELRCDPISGHTALYWYRQSLGQGLEFLIYFQGNSAPDKSGLPSDRFSAERTGGSVSTLTIQRTQQEDSAVYLCASSLDGGQPYGYTFGSGTRLTVV.

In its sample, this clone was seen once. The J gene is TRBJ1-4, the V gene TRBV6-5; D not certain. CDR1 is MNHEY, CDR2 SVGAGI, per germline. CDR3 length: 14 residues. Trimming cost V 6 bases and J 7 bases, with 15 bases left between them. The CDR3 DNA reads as TGTGCCAGCAGCCCCCGGGATAGACTTGAAAAACTGTTTTTT. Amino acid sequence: CASSPRDRLEKLFF.

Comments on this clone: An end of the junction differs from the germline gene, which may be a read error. The DNA for the CDR3 is TGTGCCAGCAGCGTATCCGGACGGAGGAACGCCGGGGAGCTGTTTTTT. This encodes CASSVSGRRNAGELFF. The chain links TRBV9 to TRBJ2-2, with D possibly matching TRBD2 (5 bases). CDR3 length: 16 amino acids. CDR1 is SGDLS and CDR2 is YYNGEE in the germline V gene. The full variable domain, completed using reference TRBV9 and TRBJ2-2, is DSGVTQTPKHLITATGQRVTLRCSPRSGDLSVYWYQQSLDQGLQFLIQYYNGEERAKGNILERFSAQQFPDLHSELNLSSLELGDSALYFCASSVSGRRNAGELFFGEGSRLTVL.

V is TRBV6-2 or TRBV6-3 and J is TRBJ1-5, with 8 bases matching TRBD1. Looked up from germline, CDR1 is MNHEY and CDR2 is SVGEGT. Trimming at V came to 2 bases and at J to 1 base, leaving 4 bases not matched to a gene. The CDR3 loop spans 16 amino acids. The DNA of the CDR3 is TGTGCCAGCAGTTACCCCCGGACAGGGAGCAATCAGCCCCAGCATTTT. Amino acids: CASSYPRTGSNQPQHF.

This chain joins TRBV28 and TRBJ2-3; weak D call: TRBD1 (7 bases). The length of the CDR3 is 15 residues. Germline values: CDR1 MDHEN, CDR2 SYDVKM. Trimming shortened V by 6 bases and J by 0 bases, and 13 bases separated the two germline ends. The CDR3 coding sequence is TGTGCCAGCAGAACCAGGGGGACTAGCACAGATACGCAGTATTTT. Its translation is CASRTRGTSTDTQYF. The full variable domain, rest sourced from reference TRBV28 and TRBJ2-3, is DVKVTQSSRYLVKRTGEKVFLECVQDMDHENMFWYRQDPGLGLRLIYFSYDVKMKEKGDIPEGYSVSREKKERFSLILESASTNQTSMYLCASRTRGTSTDTQYFGPGTRLTVL.

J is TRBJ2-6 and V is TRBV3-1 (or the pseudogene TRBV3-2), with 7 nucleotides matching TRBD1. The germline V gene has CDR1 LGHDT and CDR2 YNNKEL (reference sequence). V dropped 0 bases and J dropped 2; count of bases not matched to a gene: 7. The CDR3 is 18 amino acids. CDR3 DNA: TGTGCCAGCAGCCAAGAAAGGCTGACAGGGACTGGGGCCAACGTCCTGACTTTC. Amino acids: CASSQERLTGTGANVLTF.

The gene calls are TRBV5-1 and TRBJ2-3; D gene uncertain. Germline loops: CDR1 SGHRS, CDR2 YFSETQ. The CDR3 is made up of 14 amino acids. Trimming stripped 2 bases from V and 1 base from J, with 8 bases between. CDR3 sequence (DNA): TGCGCCAGCAGCTTCGGCGGTCGCACAGATACGCAGTATTTT. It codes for CASSFGGRTDTQYF.

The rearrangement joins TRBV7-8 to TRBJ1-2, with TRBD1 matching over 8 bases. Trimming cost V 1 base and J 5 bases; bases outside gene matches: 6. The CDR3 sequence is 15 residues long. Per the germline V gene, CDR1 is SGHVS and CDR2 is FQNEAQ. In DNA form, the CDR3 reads TGTGCCAGCAGCTTAGGGACAGGGAGTGCTTATGGCTACACCTTC. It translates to CASSLGTGSAYGYTF.

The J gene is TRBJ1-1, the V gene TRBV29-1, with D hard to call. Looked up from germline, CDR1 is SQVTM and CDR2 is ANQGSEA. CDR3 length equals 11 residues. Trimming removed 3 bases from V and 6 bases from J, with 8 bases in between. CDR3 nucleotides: TGCAGCGTTGACAGGTTCCCTGAAGCTTTCTTT. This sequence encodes CSVDRFPEAFF. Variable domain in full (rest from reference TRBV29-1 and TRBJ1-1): SAVISQKPSRDICQRGTSLTIQCQVDSQVTMMFWYRQQPGQSLTLIATANQGSEATYESGFVIDKFPISRPNLTFSTLTVSNMSPEDSSIYLCSVDRFPEAFFGQGTRLTVV.

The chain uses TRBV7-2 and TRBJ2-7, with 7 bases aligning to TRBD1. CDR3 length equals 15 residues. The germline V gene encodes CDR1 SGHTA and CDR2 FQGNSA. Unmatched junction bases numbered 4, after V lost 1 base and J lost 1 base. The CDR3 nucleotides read TGTGCCAGCAGCTTAGTAGTGGACAGGTCCTACGAGCAGTACTTC. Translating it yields CASSLVVDRSYEQYF.

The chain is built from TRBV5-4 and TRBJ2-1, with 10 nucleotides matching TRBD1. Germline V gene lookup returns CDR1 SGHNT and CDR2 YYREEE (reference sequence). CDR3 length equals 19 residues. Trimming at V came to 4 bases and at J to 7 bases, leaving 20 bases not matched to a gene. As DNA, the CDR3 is TGTGCCAGCAGCCCGGCATCATATCTGGGGACAGGGGTAGGGAATGAGCAGTTCTTC. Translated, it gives CASSPASYLGTGVGNEQFF.

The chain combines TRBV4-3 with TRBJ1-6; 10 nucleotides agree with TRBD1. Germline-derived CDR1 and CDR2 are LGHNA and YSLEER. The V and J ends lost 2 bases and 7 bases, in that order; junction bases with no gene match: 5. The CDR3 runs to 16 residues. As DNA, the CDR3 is TGCGCCAGCAGCCAATTTGGGACAGGGGTAAATTCACCCCTCCACTTT. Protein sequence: CASSQFGTGVNSPLHF.

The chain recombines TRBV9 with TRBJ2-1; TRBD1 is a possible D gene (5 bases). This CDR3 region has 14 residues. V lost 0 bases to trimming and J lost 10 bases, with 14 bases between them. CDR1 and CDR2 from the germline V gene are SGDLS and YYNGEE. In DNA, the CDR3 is TGTGCCAGCAGCGTAGGGGGCCTCGGTCCGGAGCAGTTCTTC. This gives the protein CASSVGGLGPEQFF.

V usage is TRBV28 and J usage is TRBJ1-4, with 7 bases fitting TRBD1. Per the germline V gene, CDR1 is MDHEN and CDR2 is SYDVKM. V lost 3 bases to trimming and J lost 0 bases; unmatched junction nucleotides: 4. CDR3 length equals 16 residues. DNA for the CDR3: TGTGCCAGCAGTTTGAAGCAGGGGGCAACTAATGAAAAACTGTTTTTT. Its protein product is CASSLKQGATNEKLFF.

The CDR3 loop reads CASSSGGRETQYF. The CDR3, as DNA: TGTGCCAGCTCTTCAGGGGGCCGGGAGACCCAGTACTTC. V is TRBV28 and J is TRBJ2-5; 8 nucleotides line up with TRBD1. CDR3 length equals 13 residues. Losses at the gene ends were 8 bases for V and 5 bases for J; bases not matched to a gene: 7. Germline V gene sequence: CDR1 MDHEN, CDR2 SYDVKM.

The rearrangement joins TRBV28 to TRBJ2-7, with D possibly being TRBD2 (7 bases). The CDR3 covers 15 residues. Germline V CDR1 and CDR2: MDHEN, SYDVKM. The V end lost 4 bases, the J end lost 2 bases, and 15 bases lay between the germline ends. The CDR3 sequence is CASSSQRGGAYEQYF. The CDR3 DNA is TGTGCCAGCAGTTCTCAAAGGGGGGGGGCCTACGAGCAGTACTTC.

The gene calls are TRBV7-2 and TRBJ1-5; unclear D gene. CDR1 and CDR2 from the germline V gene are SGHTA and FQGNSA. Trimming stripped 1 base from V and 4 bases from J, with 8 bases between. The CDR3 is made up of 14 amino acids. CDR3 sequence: CASSLVPVNQPQHF. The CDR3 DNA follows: TGTGCCAGCAGCTTAGTTCCTGTGAATCAGCCCCAGCATTTT.

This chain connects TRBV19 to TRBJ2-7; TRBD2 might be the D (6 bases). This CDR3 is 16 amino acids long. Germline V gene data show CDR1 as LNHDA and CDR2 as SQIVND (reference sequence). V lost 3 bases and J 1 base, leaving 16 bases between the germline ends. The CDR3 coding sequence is TGTGCCAGTAGTATCGGTCTCGGGAGAATTTCCTACGAGCAGTACTTC. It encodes CASSIGLGRISYEQYF.

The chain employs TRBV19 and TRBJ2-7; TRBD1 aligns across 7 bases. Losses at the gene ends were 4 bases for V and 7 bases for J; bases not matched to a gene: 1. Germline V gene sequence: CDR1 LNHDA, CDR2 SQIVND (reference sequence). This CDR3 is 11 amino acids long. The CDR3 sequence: CASSKDREQYF. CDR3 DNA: TGTGCCAGTAGTAAGGACAGGGAGCAGTACTTC.

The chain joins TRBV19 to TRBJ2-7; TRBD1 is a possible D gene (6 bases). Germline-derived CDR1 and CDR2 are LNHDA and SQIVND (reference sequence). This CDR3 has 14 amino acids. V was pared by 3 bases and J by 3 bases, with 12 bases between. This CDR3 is CASSIQGSRYEQYF. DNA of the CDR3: TGTGCCAGTAGTATTCAGGGGTCCCGCTACGAGCAGTACTTC.

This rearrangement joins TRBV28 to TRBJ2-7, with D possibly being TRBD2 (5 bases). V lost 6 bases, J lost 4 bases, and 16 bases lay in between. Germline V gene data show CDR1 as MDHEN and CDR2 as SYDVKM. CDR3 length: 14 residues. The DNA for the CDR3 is TGTGCCAGCAGGGAGGCTCGGCGGGTTTACGAGCAGTACTTC. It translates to CASREARRVYEQYF.

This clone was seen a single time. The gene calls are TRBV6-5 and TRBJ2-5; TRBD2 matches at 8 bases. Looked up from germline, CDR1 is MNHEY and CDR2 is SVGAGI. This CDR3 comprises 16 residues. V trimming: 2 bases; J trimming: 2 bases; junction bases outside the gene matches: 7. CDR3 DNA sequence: TGTGCCAGCAGTTACGGACTAGCTTCGTTTCAAGAGACCCAGTACTTC. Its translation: CASSYGLASFQETQYF.

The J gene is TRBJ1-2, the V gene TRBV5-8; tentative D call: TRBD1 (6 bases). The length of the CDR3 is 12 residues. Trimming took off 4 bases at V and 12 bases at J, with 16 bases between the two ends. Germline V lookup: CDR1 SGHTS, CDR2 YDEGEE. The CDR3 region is CASSADVGGHTF. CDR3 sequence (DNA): TGTGCCAGCAGCGCTGACGTTGGGGGCCACACCTTC.

The CDR3 coding sequence is TGTGCCAGCGCCCCGCCGGGACAGGGGGCTCGAGATGAGCAGTTCTTC. This encodes CASAPPGQGARDEQFF. This chain joins TRBV28 and TRBJ2-1; 12 bases are a match to TRBD1. Germline lookup yields CDR1 MDHEN and CDR2 SYDVKM. CDR3 length: 16 residues. V shed 8 bases and J 8 bases; nucleotides not matched to a gene: 13.

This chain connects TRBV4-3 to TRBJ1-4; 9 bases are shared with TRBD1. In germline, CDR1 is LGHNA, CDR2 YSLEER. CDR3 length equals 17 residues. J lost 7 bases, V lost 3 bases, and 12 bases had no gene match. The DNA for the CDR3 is TGCGCCAGCAGCCACGCGTTCCCGGGACAGGGCGGTGAAAAACTGTTTTTT. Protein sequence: CASSHAFPGQGGEKLFF.

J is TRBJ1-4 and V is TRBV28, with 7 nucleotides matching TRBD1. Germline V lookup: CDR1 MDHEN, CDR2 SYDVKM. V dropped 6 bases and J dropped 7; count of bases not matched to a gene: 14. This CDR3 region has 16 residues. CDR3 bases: TGTGCCAGCAGGCCCCTAGGGGGCGGACTTGTTGAAAAACTGTTTTTT. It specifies CASRPLGGGLVEKLFF.

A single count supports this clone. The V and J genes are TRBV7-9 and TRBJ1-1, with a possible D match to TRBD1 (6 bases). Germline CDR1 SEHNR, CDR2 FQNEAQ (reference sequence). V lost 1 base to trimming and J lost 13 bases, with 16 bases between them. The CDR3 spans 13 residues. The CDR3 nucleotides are TGTGCCAGCAGCTTAGTAAGGACAGAGGTTGATTTCTTT. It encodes CASSLVRTEVDFF.

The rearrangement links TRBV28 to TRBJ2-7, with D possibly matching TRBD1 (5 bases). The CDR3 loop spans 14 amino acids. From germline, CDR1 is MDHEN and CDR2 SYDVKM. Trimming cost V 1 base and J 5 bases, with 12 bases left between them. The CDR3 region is CASSLSQGGHEQYF. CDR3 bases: TGTGCCAGCAGTTTATCCCAGGGTGGGCACGAGCAGTACTTC.

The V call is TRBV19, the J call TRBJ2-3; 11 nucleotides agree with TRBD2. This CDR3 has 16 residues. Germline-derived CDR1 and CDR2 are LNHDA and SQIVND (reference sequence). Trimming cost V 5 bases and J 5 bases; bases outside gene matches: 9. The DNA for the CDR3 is TGTGCCAGTAGTCTGTATATAGCGGGAGGGGTAGATACGCAGTATTTT. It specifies CASSLYIAGGVDTQYF.

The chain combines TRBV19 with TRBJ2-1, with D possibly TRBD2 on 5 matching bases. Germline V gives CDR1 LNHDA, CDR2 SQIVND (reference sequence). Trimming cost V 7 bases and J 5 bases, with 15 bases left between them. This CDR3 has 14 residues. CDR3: CASIGVPGDNEQFF. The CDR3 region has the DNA TGTGCCAGTATCGGGGTCCCCGGGGACAATGAGCAGTTCTTC.